Shown below are 17 T cell receptor beta chains from a single sample sequenced in a study of CD8 T cells in Susac syndrome. Random-hexamer reverse transcription was applied to about 0.45 to 1 ug RNA. In TCRdb, the immunoSEQ multiplex PCR reads were re-called with MiXCR into one record per CDR3 protein. The sample includes approximately 120,000 distinct CDR3 sequences, approximately 90% of them seen just once. The sample consisted of CD8+ T cells from PBMCs. The receptors originated from a human donor in good health.

The chain joins TRBV5-1 to TRBJ2-1; no clear D. V was cut by 5 bases and J by 4 bases, with 4 bases left in between. Germline V gene lookup returns CDR1 SGHRS and CDR2 YFSETQ. This CDR3 has 11 residues. DNA of the CDR3: TGCGCCAGCAGAGCGTACAATGAGCAGTTCTTC. Protein: CASRAYNEQFF. Full variable domain (outside the CDR3, taken from reference TRBV5-1 and TRBJ2-1): KAGVTQTPRYLIKTRGQQVTLSCSPISGHRSVSWYQQTPGQGLQFLFEYFSETQRNKGNFPGRFSGRQFSNSRSEMNVSTLELGDSALYLCASRAYNEQFFGPGTRLTVL.

This clonotype showed up just a few times. The chain recombines TRBV7-2 with TRBJ2-1, with D unresolved. The germline V gene encodes CDR1 SGHTA and CDR2 FQGNSA. V lost 5 bases and J 8 bases, leaving 16 bases between the germline ends. CDR3 length equals 14 residues. This CDR3 is CASSLSSTGDEQFF. The CDR3 coding sequence is TGTGCCAGCAGCCTCTCAAGTACCGGCGATGAGCAGTTCTTC.

The V and J genes are TRBV5-4 and TRBJ2-7, with D perhaps TRBD1 or TRBD2 (6 bases each). This CDR3 spans 14 amino acids. V was cut by 4 bases and J by 2 bases, with 13 bases left in between. The germline gives CDR1 SGHNT, CDR2 YYREEE (reference sequence). The CDR3 reads CASSQRGGTYEQYF. The CDR3, as DNA: TGTGCCAGCAGCCAACGAGGGGGGACCTACGAGCAGTACTTC.

V and J are TRBV7-2 and TRBJ2-3, with TRBD2 matching 8 bases. The CDR3 extends over 16 amino acids. Germline assignment: CDR1 SGHTA and CDR2 FQGNSA. J gave up 1 base and V 1 base, and 4 bases lay outside the gene matches. CDR3 in DNA: TGTGCCAGCAGCTTAGACTTTAGCGGGGGCACAGATACGCAGTATTTT. Translation gives CASSLDFSGGTDTQYF.

J is TRBJ1-6 and V is TRBV2, with 9 bases fitting TRBD1. V gave up 9 bases and J gave up 1 base; unmatched junction bases: 4. There are 15 residues in the CDR3. CDR1 is SNHLY and CDR2 is FYNNEI in the germline V gene. CDR3 residues: CASNRGRSYNSPLHF. The CDR3, as DNA: TGTGCCAGTAACAGGGGGCGGTCCTATAATTCACCCCTCCACTTT.

The CDR3: CASSFREGPLTEQFF. CDR3 in DNA: TGTGCCAGCAGTTTCCGGGAGGGCCCCCTCACCGAGCAGTTCTTC. The chain recombines TRBV27 with TRBJ2-1; 8 nucleotides line up with TRBD2. Germline CDR1 is MNHEY and CDR2 is SMNVEV (reference sequence). With 3 bases clipped from V and 10 bases from J, the junction kept 11 bases outside the gene matches. This CDR3 region has 15 residues.

The rearrangement uses TRBV6-5 and TRBJ1-5; no clear D. Germline CDR1 MNHEY, CDR2 SVGAGI. Trimming cost V 2 bases and J 7 bases, with 6 bases left between them. The CDR3 spans 12 residues. Here the CDR3 reads CASSYLGQPQHF. CDR3 bases: TGTGCCAGCAGTTACCTTGGCCAGCCCCAGCATTTT.

This rearrangement joins TRBV7-2 to TRBJ2-2; D call uncertain. The germline V gene encodes CDR1 SGHTA and CDR2 FQGNSA. The CDR3 is 13 residues long. Trimming left V 0 bases short and J 5 bases short, with 4 bases between. CDR3 residues: CASSLAGTGELFF. As DNA, the CDR3 is TGTGCCAGCAGCTTAGCGGGTACCGGGGAGCTGTTTTTT.

This chain connects TRBV20-1 to TRBJ1-2, with 8 bases fitting TRBD1. The germline gives CDR1 DFQATT, CDR2 SNEGSKA (reference sequence). V lost 0 bases to trimming and J lost 7 bases; unmatched junction nucleotides: 4. The CDR3 is 13 amino acids. The CDR3 DNA follows: TGCAGTGCTAGAGAAGCAGGGGGCAGTGGCTACACCTTC. This gives the protein CSAREAGGSGYTF.

V and J are TRBV6-1 and TRBJ2-3; the match to TRBD2 covers 11 bases. From germline, CDR1 is MNHNS and CDR2 SASEGT. CDR3 length: 18 amino acids. Trimming removed 5 bases from V and 6 bases from J; junction bases left unmatched: 16. The CDR3 reads CASSLPPQLAGAPDTQYF. For the CDR3, the DNA is TGTGCCAGCAGTCTCCCTCCCCAACTAGCGGGAGCCCCCGATACGCAGTATTTT.

The gene calls are TRBV12-5 and TRBJ1-2; 7 bases map to TRBD1. Germline CDR1 is LGHNT and CDR2 is FRNRAP. CDR3 size: 15 residues. Trimming removed 1 base from V and 3 bases from J; junction bases left unmatched: 5. CDR3 sequence reads: CASGLDSGTDYGYTF. DNA for the CDR3: TGTGCTAGTGGTTTGGATTCCGGGACAGACTATGGCTACACCTTC.

The V call is TRBV29-1, the J call TRBJ1-3; D gene ambiguous. V lost 6 bases, J lost 4 bases, and 10 bases lay in between. Germline values: CDR1 SQVTM, CDR2 ANQGSEA. The CDR3 is made up of 12 amino acids. In DNA, the CDR3 is TGCAGCGTGGCTGACGGCGGAAACACCATATATTTT. It encodes CSVADGGNTIYF.

The V call is TRBV7-8, the J call TRBJ2-1; D uncertain. The V end lost 2 bases, the J end lost 4 bases, and 24 bases lay between the germline ends. CDR1 is SGHVS, CDR2 FQNEAQ, per germline. The CDR3 consists of 19 residues. Written as DNA, the CDR3 is TGTGCCAGCAGCTTAATACAATTGTTTGGGGTTAAGCGTTACAATGAGCAGTTCTTC. It specifies CASSLIQLFGVKRYNEQFF.

J is TRBJ2-7 and V is TRBV5-1, with D perhaps TRBD2 (6 bases). Germline CDR1 reads SGHRS; CDR2 reads YFSETQ. The CDR3 extends over 14 amino acids. Trimming removed 3 bases at V and 1 base at J, with 11 bases between. The CDR3 region has the DNA TGCGCCAGCAGCTCCGGGACTCTTTCCTACGAGCAGTACTTC. Translation gives CASSSGTLSYEQYF.

The rearrangement uses TRBV14 and TRBJ2-7; possible D gene TRBD1, 6 bases. The V end was cut by 2 bases, the J end by 2 bases, with 16 bases between. The CDR3 totals 16 residues. CDR1 and CDR2 from the germline V gene are SGHDN and FVKESK. In DNA form, the CDR3 reads TGTGCCAGCAGCCAACCCTTAAACGGACAGACCTACGAGCAGTACTTC. Its translation: CASSQPLNGQTYEQYF.

This clonotype has just one count. The chain employs TRBV18 and TRBJ1-2; no definite D call. V was cut by 8 bases and J by 3 bases, with 19 bases left in between. Germline loops: CDR1 KGHSH, CDR2 LQKENI. CDR3 length equals 15 residues. The DNA of the CDR3 is TGTGCCAGCCATACGAACCTTGGGTCGGACTATGGCTACACCTTC. This sequence encodes CASHTNLGSDYGYTF.

The chain combines TRBV7-9 with TRBJ2-2; TRBD2 might be the D (6 bases). The CDR3 is 17 residues long. The germline V and J ends were trimmed by 2 bases and 1 base, with 14 bases remaining between them. Germline V gene data show CDR1 as SEHNR and CDR2 as FQNEAQ (reference sequence). CDR3 nucleotide sequence: TGTGCCAGCAGCTTAAGGGAGGACAAGCGGAACACCGGGGAGCTGTTTTTT. Translating it yields CASSLREDKRNTGELFF.